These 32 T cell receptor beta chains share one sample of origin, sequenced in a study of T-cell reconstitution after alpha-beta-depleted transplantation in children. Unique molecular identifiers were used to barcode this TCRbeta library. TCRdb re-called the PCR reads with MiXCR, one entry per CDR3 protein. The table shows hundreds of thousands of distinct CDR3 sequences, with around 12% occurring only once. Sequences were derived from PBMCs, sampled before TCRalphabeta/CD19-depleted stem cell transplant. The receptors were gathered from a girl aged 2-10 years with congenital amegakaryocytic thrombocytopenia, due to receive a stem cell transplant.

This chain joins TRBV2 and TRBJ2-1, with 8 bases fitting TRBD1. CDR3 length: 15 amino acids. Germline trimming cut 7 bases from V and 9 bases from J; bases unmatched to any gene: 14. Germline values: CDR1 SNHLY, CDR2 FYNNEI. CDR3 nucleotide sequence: TGTGCCAGCACCCGCGACAGGGGCGGCTTCAGTGAGCAGTTCTTC. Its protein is CASTRDRGGFSEQFF. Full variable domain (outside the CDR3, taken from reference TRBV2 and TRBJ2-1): EPEVTQTPSHQVTQMGQEVILRCVPISNHLYFYWYRQILGQKVEFLVSFYNNEISEKSEIFDDQFSVERPDGSNFTLKIRSTKLEDSAMYFCASTRDRGGFSEQFFGPGTRLTVL.

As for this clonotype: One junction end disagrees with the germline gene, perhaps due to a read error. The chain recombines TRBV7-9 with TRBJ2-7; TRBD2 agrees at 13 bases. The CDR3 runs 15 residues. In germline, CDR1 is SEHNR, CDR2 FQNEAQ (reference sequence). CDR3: CTSSSTSGRAYEQYF. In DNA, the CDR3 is TGTACCAGCAGCAGTACTAGCGGGAGGGCCTACGAGCAGTACTTC.

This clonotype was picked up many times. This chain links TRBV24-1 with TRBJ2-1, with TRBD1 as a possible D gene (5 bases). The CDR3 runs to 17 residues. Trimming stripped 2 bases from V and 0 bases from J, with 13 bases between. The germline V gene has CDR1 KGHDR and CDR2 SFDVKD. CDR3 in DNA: TGTGCCACCAGTGATTCTAAAGGGGCCAGCTCCTACAATGAGCAGTTCTTC. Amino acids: CATSDSKGASSYNEQFF.

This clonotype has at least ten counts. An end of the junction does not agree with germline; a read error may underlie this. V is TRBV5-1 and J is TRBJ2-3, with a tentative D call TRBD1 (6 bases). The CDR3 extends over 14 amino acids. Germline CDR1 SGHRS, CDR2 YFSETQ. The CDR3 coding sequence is TGTGCCAGCAGTTTAGGGGGATCGCCAGATACGCAGTATTTT. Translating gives CASSLGGSPDTQYF.

CDR3 loop: CMIEGPYQETQYF. The CDR3, as DNA: TGCATGATAGAGGGACCGTACCAAGAGACCCAGTACTTC. The rearrangement uses TRBV20-1 and TRBJ2-5; D tentatively fits TRBD1 or TRBD2 (5 bases each). The CDR3 is 13 residues long. The V gene's germline CDR1 is DFQATT and CDR2 SNEGSKA (reference sequence).

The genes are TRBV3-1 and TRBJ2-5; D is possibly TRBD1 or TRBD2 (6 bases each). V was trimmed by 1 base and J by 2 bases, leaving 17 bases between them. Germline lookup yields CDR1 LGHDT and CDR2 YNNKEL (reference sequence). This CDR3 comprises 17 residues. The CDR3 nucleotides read TGTGCCAGCAGCCAAGCCGTGGGCGGGACAATGCAAGAGACCCAGTACTTC. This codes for CASSQAVGGTMQETQYF.

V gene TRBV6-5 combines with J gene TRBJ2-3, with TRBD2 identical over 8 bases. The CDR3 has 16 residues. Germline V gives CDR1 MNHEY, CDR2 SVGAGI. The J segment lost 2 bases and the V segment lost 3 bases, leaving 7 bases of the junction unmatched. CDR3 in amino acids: CASSYRVGGVTDTQYF. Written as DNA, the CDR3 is TGTGCCAGCAGTTATAGGGTCGGGGGGGTCACAGATACGCAGTATTTT.

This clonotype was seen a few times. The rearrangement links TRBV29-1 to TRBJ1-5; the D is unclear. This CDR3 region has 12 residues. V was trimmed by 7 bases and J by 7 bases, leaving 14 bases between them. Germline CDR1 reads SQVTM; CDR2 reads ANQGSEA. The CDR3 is CSADDTYQPQHF. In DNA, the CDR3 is TGCAGCGCTGACGACACTTACCAGCCCCAGCATTTT.

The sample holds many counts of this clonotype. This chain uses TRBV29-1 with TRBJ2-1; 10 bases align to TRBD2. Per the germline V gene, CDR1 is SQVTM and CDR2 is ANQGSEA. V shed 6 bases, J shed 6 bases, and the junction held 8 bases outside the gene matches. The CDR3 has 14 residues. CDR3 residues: CSVPGLAASNEQFF. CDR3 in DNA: TGCAGCGTCCCCGGACTAGCGGCGAGCAATGAGCAGTTCTTC.

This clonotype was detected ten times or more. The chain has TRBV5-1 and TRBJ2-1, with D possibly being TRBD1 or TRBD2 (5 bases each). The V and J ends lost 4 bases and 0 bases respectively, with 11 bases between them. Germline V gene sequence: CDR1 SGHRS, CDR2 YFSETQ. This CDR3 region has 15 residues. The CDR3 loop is CASSVGPSSYNEQFF. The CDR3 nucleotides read TGCGCCAGCAGCGTGGGACCGAGCTCCTACAATGAGCAGTTCTTC.

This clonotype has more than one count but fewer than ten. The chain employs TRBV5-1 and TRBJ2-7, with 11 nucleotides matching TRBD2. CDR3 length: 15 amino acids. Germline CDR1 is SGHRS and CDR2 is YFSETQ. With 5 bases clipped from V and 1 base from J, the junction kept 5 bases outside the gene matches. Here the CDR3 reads CASRPTSGTSYEQYF. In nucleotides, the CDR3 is TGCGCCAGCAGGCCGACTAGCGGGACGTCCTACGAGCAGTACTTC.

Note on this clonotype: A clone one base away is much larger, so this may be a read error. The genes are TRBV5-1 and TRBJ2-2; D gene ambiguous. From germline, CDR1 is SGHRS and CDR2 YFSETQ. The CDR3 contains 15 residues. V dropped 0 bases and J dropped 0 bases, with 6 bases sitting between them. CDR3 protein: CASSLAEANTGELFF. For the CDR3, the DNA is TGCGCCAGCAGCTTGGCCGAAGCGAACACCGGGGAGCTGTTTTTT.

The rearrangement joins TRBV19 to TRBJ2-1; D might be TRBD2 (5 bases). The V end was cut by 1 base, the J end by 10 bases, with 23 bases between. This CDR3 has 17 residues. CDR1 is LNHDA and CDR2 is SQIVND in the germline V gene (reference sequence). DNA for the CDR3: TGTGCCAGTAGTATAGCTCTCCAAGAAACGGACTCTCAAGAGCAGTTCTTC. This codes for CASSIALQETDSQEQFF.

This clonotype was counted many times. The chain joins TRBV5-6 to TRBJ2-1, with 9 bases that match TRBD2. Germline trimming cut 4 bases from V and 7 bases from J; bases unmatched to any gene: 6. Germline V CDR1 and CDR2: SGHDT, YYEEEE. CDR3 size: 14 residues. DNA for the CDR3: TGTGCCAGCAGCCTAGCGGGGAGTGGGAATGAGCAGTTCTTC. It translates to CASSLAGSGNEQFF.

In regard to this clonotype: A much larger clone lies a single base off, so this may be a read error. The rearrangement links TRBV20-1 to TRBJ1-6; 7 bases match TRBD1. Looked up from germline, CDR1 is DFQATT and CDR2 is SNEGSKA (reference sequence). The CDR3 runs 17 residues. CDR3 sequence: CCAEDRVRSSYNSPLHF. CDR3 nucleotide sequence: TGCTGTGCTGAAGACAGGGTTCGGAGCTCCTATAATTCACCCCTCCACTTT.

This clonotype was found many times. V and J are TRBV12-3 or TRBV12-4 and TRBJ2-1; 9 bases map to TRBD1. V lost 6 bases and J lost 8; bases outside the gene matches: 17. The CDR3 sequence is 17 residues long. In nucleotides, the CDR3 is TGTGCCAGCAGAGAAGGGTTAACAGGGGGCTGGGGGGATGAGCAGTTCTTC. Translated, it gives CASREGLTGGWGDEQFF.

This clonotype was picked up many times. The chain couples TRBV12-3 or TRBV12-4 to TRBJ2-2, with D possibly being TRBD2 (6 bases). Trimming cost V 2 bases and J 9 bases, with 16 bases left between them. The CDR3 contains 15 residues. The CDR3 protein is CASSLFAGRARELFF. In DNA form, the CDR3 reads TGTGCCAGCAGTTTATTTGCCGGGAGAGCCCGGGAGCTGTTTTTT.

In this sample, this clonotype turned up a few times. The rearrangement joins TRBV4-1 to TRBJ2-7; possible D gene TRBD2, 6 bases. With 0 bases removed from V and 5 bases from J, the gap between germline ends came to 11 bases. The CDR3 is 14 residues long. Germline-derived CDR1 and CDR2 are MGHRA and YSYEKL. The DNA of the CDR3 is TGCGCCAGCAGCCAAGATGATCCGGGAGACGAGCAGTACTTC. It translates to CASSQDDPGDEQYF.

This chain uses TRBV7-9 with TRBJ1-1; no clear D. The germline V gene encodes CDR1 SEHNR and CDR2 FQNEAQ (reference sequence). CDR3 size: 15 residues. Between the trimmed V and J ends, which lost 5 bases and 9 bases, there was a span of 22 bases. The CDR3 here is CASSQRTEFFGKAFF. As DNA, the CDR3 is TGTGCCAGCAGCCAGAGGACGGAGTTCTTTGGTAAAGCTTTCTTT. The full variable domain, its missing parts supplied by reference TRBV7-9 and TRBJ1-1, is DTGVSQNPRHKITKRGQNVTFRCDPISEHNRLYWYRQTLGQGPEFLTYFQNEAQLEKSRLLSDRFSAERPKGSFSTLEIQRTEQGDSAMYLCASSQRTEFFGKAFFGQGTRLTVV.

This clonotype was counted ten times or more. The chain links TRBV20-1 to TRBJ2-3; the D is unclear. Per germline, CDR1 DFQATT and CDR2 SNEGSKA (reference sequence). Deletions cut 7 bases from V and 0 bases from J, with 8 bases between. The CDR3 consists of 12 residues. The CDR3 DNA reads TGCAGTGTTGGCGAAAGCACAGATACGCAGTATTTT. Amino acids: CSVGESTDTQYF.

The CDR3 loop reads CASSLRGTTDTQYF. The CDR3 nucleotides read TGTGCCAGCAGCTTACGGGGAACCACAGATACGCAGTATTTT. V and J are TRBV5-4 and TRBJ2-3; D may be TRBD2 (5 bases). This CDR3 spans 14 amino acids. Germline V CDR1 and CDR2: SGHNT, YYREEE (reference sequence). Trimming pared 2 bases from V and 2 bases from J, leaving 9 bases between.

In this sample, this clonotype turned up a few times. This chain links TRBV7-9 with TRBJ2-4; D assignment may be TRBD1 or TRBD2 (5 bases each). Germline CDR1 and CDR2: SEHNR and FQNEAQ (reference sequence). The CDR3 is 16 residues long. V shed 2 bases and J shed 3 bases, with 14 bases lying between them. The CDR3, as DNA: TGTGCCAGCAGCTTATCTGACGGGGCGGGCAAAAACATTCAGTACTTC. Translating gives CASSLSDGAGKNIQYF.

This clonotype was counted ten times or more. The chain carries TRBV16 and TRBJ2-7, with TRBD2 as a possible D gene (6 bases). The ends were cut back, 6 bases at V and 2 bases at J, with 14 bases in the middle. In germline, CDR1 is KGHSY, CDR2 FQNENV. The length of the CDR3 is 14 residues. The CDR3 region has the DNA TGTGCCAGCAGGCGGGACCCCCCGGCCTACGAGCAGTACTTC. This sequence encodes CASRRDPPAYEQYF.

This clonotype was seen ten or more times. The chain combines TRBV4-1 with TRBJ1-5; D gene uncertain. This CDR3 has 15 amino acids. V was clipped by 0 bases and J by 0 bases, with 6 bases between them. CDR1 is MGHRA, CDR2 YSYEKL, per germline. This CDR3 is CASSQEGYSNQPQHF. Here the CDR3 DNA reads TGCGCCAGCAGCCAAGAGGGCTATAGCAATCAGCCCCAGCATTTT.

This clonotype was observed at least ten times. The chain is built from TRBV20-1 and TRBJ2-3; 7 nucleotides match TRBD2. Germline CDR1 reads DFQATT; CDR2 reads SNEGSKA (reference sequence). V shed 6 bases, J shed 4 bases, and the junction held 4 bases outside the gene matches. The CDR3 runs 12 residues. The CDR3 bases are TGCAGTGCCCGACTAGCACCAGATACGCAGTATTTT. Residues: CSARLAPDTQYF.

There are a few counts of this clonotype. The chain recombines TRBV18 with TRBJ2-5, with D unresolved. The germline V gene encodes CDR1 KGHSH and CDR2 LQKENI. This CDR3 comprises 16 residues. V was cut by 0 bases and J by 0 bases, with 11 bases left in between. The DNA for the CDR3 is TGTGCCAGCTCACCACCGCAGACAAACTACCAAGAGACCCAGTACTTC. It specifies CASSPPQTNYQETQYF.

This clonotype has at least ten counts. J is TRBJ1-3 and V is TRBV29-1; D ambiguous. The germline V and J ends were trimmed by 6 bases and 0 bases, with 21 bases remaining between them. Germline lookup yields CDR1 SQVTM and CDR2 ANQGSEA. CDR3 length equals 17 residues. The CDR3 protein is CSVSFGGFGSSGNTIYF. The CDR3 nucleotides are TGCAGCGTCAGCTTTGGCGGTTTCGGGAGCTCTGGAAACACCATATATTTT.

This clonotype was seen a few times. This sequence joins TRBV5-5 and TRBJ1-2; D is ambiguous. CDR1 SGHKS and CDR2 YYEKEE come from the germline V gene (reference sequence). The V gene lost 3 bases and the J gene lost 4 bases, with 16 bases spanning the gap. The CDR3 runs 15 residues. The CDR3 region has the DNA TGTGCCAGCAGCTGGGAGGCAACGGGTGTCTATGGCTACACCTTC. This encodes CASSWEATGVYGYTF. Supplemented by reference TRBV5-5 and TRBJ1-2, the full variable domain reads DAGVTQSPTHLIKTRGQQVTLRCSPISGHKSVSWYQQVLGQGPQFIFQYYEKEERGRGNFPDRFSARQFPNYSSELNVNALLLGDSALYLCASSWEATGVYGYTFGSGTRLTVV.

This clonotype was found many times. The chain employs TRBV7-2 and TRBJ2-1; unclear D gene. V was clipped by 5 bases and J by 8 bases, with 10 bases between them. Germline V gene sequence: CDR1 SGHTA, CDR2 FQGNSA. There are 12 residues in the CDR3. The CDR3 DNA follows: TGTGCCAGCAGCCCGCCCGGGTATGAGCAGTTCTTC. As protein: CASSPPGYEQFF. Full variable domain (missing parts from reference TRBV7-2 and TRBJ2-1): GAGVSQSPSNKVTEKGKDVELRCDPISGHTALYWYRQSLGQGLEFLIYFQGNSAPDKSGLPSDRFSAERTGGSVSTLTIQRTQQEDSAVYLCASSPPGYEQFFGPGTRLTVL.

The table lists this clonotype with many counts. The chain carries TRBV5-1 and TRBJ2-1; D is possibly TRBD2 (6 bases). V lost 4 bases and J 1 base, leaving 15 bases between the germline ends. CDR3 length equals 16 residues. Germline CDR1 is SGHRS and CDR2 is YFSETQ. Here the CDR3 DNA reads TGCGCCAGCAGCCGAGCGGGCCTGAAATCCTACAATGAGCAGTTCTTC. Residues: CASSRAGLKSYNEQFF.

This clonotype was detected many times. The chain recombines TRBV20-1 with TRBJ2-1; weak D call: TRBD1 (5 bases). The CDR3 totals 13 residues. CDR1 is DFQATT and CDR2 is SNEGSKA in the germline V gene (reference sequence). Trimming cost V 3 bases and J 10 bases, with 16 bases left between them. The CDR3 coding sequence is TGCAGTGCTAGCGGTGGACATGACCGAGAGCAGTTCTTC. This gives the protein CSASGGHDREQFF.

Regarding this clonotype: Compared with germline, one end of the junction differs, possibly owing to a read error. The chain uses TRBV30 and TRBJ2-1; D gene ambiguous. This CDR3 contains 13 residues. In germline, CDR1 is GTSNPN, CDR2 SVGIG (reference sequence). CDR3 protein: CPWSVLTSNEQFF. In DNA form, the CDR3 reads TGTCCCTGGAGTGTGCTCACGTCGAATGAGCAGTTCTTC.